The 16 T cell receptor beta chains below all came from one sample that was sequenced in a study of T cell responses to AZD1222 COVID-19 vaccine. Libraries were prepared by immunoSEQ multiplex PCR; TCRdb keeps only in-frame clonotypes and omits some of them. The repertoire holds 150,000 or so clones, with more than 85% as singletons. This sample comprised peripheral blood, obtained on day 0 of AZD1222 vaccination. These receptors came from an adult in good health.

In this sample, this clone turned up once. The chain employs TRBV11-2 and TRBJ2-5; 7 bases are shared with TRBD1. CDR3 length equals 14 residues. The germline gives CDR1 SGHAT, CDR2 FQNNGV. V was clipped by 5 bases and J by 4 bases; unmatched bases: 7. CDR3 DNA: TGTGCCAGCAGCATACAGGGGTGGGGAGAGACCCAGTACTTC. Translated, it gives CASSIQGWGETQYF.

The chain has TRBV5-6 and TRBJ1-4; 7 bases are a match to TRBD1. Germline loops: CDR1 SGHDT, CDR2 YYEEEE. The CDR3 has 15 residues. V shed 4 bases and J 3 bases; nucleotides not matched to a gene: 6. CDR3 sequence reads: CASSPTGTANEKLFF. The CDR3 DNA is TGTGCCAGCAGCCCAACCGGGACAGCTAATGAAAAACTGTTTTTT.

The chain uses TRBV28 and TRBJ2-3; 8 bases agree with TRBD2. Trimming cost V 8 bases and J 2 bases; bases outside gene matches: 3. This CDR3 region has 13 residues. CDR1 and CDR2 (germline): MDHEN, SYDVKM. CDR3 in DNA: TGTGCCAGCCAGCGGGAGCTCACAGATACGCAGTATTTT. Translating gives CASQRELTDTQYF.

The chain is built from TRBV11-2 and TRBJ2-7; D perhaps matches TRBD2 (6 bases). The CDR3 length is 13 residues. In germline, CDR1 is SGHAT, CDR2 FQNNGV. The V gene lost 5 bases and the J gene lost 11 bases, with 19 bases spanning the gap. The CDR3 is CASSTYTGTGEYF. CDR3 DNA: TGTGCCAGCAGCACGTATACCGGGACGGGGGAGTACTTC. Drawing the rest from reference TRBV11-2 and TRBJ2-7, the complete variable domain is EAGVAQSPRYKIIEKRQSVAFWCNPISGHATLYWYQQILGQGPKLLIQFQNNGVVDDSQLPKDRFSAERLKGVDSTLKIQPAKLEDSAVYLCASSTYTGTGEYFGPGTRLTVT.

V is TRBV12-5 and J is TRBJ1-1; TRBD1 aligns across 9 bases. Germline V CDR1 and CDR2: LGHNT, FRNRAP. This CDR3 has 14 amino acids. V shed 6 bases, J shed 6 bases, and the junction held 8 bases outside the gene matches. CDR3 protein: CASGTGTGSSEAFF. CDR3 sequence (DNA): TGTGCTAGTGGCACCGGGACAGGGAGCTCTGAAGCTTTCTTT.

Only one count was recorded for this clone. The genes are TRBV6-5 and TRBJ1-2, with unresolved D. The CDR3 has 14 residues. Deletions cut 8 bases from V and 8 bases from J, with 21 bases between. Germline loops: CDR1 MNHEY, CDR2 SVGAGI. The CDR3 DNA is TGTGCCAGCGGACCCCGACGGCCCGCTATGGGCTACACCTTC. This gives the protein CASGPRRPAMGYTF.

V gene TRBV12-3 or TRBV12-4 combines with J gene TRBJ1-4, with 7 bases matching TRBD1. The CDR3 is 13 residues long. With 5 bases clipped from V and 13 bases from J, the junction kept 10 bases outside the gene matches. The CDR3 here is CASSPNQGDGLFF. The CDR3 coding sequence is TGTGCCAGCAGTCCGAATCAGGGGGACGGACTGTTTTTT.

The CDR3 sequence: CASRDLNTGELFF. The CDR3 DNA is TGTGCCAGCAGAGACTTAAACACCGGGGAGCTGTTTTTT. The chain combines TRBV27 with TRBJ2-2; the D is unclear. Germline V gene lookup returns CDR1 MNHEY and CDR2 SMNVEV (reference sequence). V lost 6 bases, J lost 2 bases, and 7 bases lay in between. The CDR3 is 13 amino acids.

The chain combines TRBV11-2 with TRBJ2-1, with TRBD1 identical over 7 bases. Germline CDR1 reads SGHAT; CDR2 reads FQNNGV. The CDR3 is 17 amino acids. V shed 5 bases, J shed 4 bases, and the junction held 14 bases outside the gene matches. The CDR3 loop is CASSRGILAGGYNEQFF. The CDR3 DNA follows: TGTGCCAGCAGCCGAGGAATTCTAGCAGGGGGATACAATGAGCAGTTCTTC.

V usage is TRBV6-5 and J usage is TRBJ2-5; possible D gene TRBD2, 5 bases. V lost 6 bases to trimming and J lost 2 bases, with 10 bases between them. Germline V lookup: CDR1 MNHEY, CDR2 SVGAGI. The CDR3 is made up of 13 amino acids. CDR3 nucleotides: TGTGCCAGCAGCAGGACTGTTCAAGAGACCCAGTACTTC. It translates to CASSRTVQETQYF.

The CDR3 DNA reads TGCAGCGTTGCGTCCTTCGGTGGTTATGGCTACACCTTC. Protein sequence: CSVASFGGYGYTF. The chain recombines TRBV29-1 with TRBJ1-2, with D hard to call. In germline, CDR1 is SQVTM, CDR2 ANQGSEA. The CDR3 spans 13 residues. Trimming removed 4 bases from V and 5 bases from J, with 14 bases in between.

Only one count was recorded for this clone. The V call is TRBV15, the J call TRBJ1-5; no definite D call. Germline V gives CDR1 LNHNV, CDR2 YYDKDF (reference sequence). Deletions cut 0 bases from V and 4 bases from J, with 10 bases between. The CDR3 loop spans 15 amino acids. DNA for the CDR3: TGTGCCACCAGCAGAGATCGAGGGTTTAATCAGCCCCAGCATTTT. This encodes CATSRDRGFNQPQHF.

The chain uses TRBV6-5 and TRBJ2-7; a possible D gene is TRBD2 (6 bases). The CDR3 runs 15 residues. Trimming removed 0 bases from V and 3 bases from J, with 12 bases in between. CDR1 and CDR2 from the germline V gene are MNHEY and SVGAGI. CDR3 sequence: CASSYSGLGGYEQYF. The CDR3 DNA reads as TGTGCCAGCAGTTACTCGGGATTGGGGGGCTACGAGCAGTACTTC.

The rearrangement links TRBV9 to TRBJ2-7, with D perhaps matching TRBD1 or TRBD2 (5 bases each). CDR3 length: 19 amino acids. Between the trimmed V and J ends, which lost 0 bases and 2 bases, there was a span of 24 bases. Germline V lookup: CDR1 SGDLS, CDR2 YYNGEE. CDR3 protein: CASSVADLRLGTATYEQYF. The DNA of the CDR3 is TGTGCCAGCAGCGTAGCCGACCTAAGACTCGGGACGGCGACCTACGAGCAGTACTTC. Complete variable domain (other parts from reference TRBV9 and TRBJ2-7): DSGVTQTPKHLITATGQRVTLRCSPRSGDLSVYWYQQSLDQGLQFLIQYYNGEERAKGNILERFSAQQFPDLHSELNLSSLELGDSALYFCASSVADLRLGTATYEQYFGPGTRLTVT.

The CDR3 nucleotides are TGTGCCAGCAGTTTAGGGAGGGGAAACTATGGCTACACCTTC. The encoded protein is CASSLGRGNYGYTF. The chain couples TRBV27 to TRBJ1-2, with TRBD1 as a possible D gene (5 bases). V lost 2 bases and J 2 bases, leaving 9 bases between the germline ends. This CDR3 is 14 amino acids long. From germline, CDR1 is MNHEY and CDR2 SMNVEV (reference sequence).

This chain joins TRBV30 and TRBJ2-3; no reliable D call. V lost 1 base, J lost 6 bases, and 5 bases lay in between. Germline CDR1 is GTSNPN and CDR2 is SVGIG (reference sequence). The CDR3 is made up of 11 amino acids. DNA of the CDR3: TGTGCCTGGAGTGGTAAGGATACGCAGTATTTT. It codes for CAWSGKDTQYF.